The rows below give T cell receptor beta chains drawn from one sample of a study of cytomegalovirus exposure and HLA in healthy donors. Clones were read by immunoSEQ multiplex PCR, and TCRdb kept only the in-frame ones, dropping some. The sample consists of about 150,000 clones, 80% of them appearing once. The sequencing input was PBMCs. These receptors were collected from a woman aged 35 to 49 in good health and CMV-seronegative. CDR3s include the opening cysteine and the closing phenylalanine or tryptophan. A D gene is named only where the DNA matches it firmly. A row's size may be missing; if present it is once, few, many or a size class.

- TRBJ1-2 - TRBV6-5 TGTGCCAGCAGTTCTATCCCGGTGATCCCAGGCGCGCGCTACACCTTC CASSSIPVIPGARYTF
- TRBJ1-2 - TRBV13 TGTGCCAGCAGCTTAGAGTCGGGTGGCTACACCTTC CASSLESGGYTF
- TRBJ2-7 TRBD2 TRBV4-2 TGTGCCAGCAGCCAAGGACTAGCGGGTTCCTACGAGCAGTACTTC CASSQGLAGSYEQYF
- TRBJ2-5 - TRBV11-3 TGTGCCAGCAGCTTATGGGGGGGCTCATCACAAGAGACCCAGTACTTC CASSLWGGSSQETQYF
- TRBJ1-1 - TRBV2 TGTGCCAGCAGTGAAAGCAGGGGCATGAACACTGAAGCTTTCTTT CASSESRGMNTEAFF
- TRBJ1-5 TRBD1 TRBV6-5 TGTGCCAGCAGGAAAAACAGGGGCCACAATCAGCCCCAGCATTTT CASRKNRGHNQPQHF
- TRBJ2-3 - TRBV29-1 TGCAGCGTTGAACATAGCGCAGATACGCAGTATTTT CSVEHSADTQYF
- TRBJ2-1 - TRBV9 TGTGCCAGCAGCGGTCGTAATGAGCAGTTCTTC CASSGRNEQFF
- TRBJ1-1 - TRBV14 TGTGCCAGCAGCCAAGCCGCGAATCCGAACACTGAAGCTTTCTTT CASSQAANPNTEAFF
few TRBJ2-7 TRBD1 TRBV7-2 TGTGCCAGCAGCCGGGACAGGTCCTTATACGAGCAGTACTTC CASSRDRSLYEQYF
once TRBJ2-1 TRBD2 TRBV5-1 TGCGCCAGCAGCTTATCACTAGCGGCGAATGAGCAGTTCTTC CASSLSLAANEQFF
few TRBJ1-4 TRBD1 TRBV4-1 TGCGCCAGCAGCCAAGGTTCAGGGGGCTCTGAAAAACTGTTTTTT CASSQGSGGSEKLFF
- TRBJ2-3 TRBD2 TRBV7-3 TGTGCCAGCAGCATTGGACTAGCGGGCGGAGATACGCAGTATTTT CASSIGLAGGDTQYF
- TRBJ1-5 TRBD1 TRBV28 TGTGCCAGCAGAAAACAGGGGAATCAGCCCCAGCATTTT CASRKQGNQPQHF
- TRBJ2-7 - TRBV27 TGTGCCAGTGTCGACGGGTACGAGCAGTACTTC CASVDGYEQYF
- TRBJ1-4 TRBD1 TRBV19 TGTGCCAGTAGTAGGGACAGCTCTAATGAAAAACTGTTTTTT CASSRDSSNEKLFF
- TRBJ2-1 TRBD2 TRBV28 TGTGCCAGCAGTTTGGAGCTAGCGGGTGGGGCAAATGAGCAGTTCTTC CASSLELAGGANEQFF
- TRBJ2-5 TRBD2 TRBV7-3 TGTGCCAGCAGCTTAGGGGGGGGAGAGACCCAGTACTTC CASSLGGGETQYF
- TRBJ2-5 - TRBV12-5 TGTGCTAGTGGTTTCGATGCCGGGCCAATGGAGGACTTGGCCCAGTACTTC CASGFDAGPMEDLAQYF
- TRBJ2-7 TRBD1 TRBV7-2 TGTGCCAGCAGCTTGGGCACAGGGGACACCTACGAGCAGTACTTC CASSLGTGDTYEQYF
few TRBJ2-3 TRBD2 TRBV19 TGTGCCAGTAGTGTAACGACTAGCGGGGGGACAGATACGCAGTATTTT CASSVTTSGGTDTQYF
once TRBJ2-1 TRBD2 TRBV9 TGTGCCAGCAGCGCGAATTTAGCGGGGGGGCGTGATGAGCAGTTCTTC CASSANLAGGRDEQFF
- TRBJ2-3 TRBD2 TRBV5-6 TGTGCCAGCAGCTTTCTAGCGGAAGACACAGATACGCAGTATTTT CASSFLAEDTDTQYF
few TRBJ2-4 TRBD2 TRBV11-2 TGTGCCAGCAGCCTGAAGCGGGGGGGCAGGGGTTCTCACATTCAGTACTTC CASSLKRGGRGSHIQYF
- TRBJ2-3 - TRBV7-2 TGTGCCAGCAGCCGGGCGGGGCCCCTGGATACGCAGTATTTT CASSRAGPLDTQYF
- TRBJ2-1 TRBD2 TRBV9 TGTGCCAGCAGCGTAGCGGGCGGGAGATACAATGAGCAGTTCTTC CASSVAGGRYNEQFF
- TRBJ2-3 TRBD1 TRBV28 TGTGCCAGCAGTTCCGGGACAGTAGGTCTCGCAGATACGCAGTATTTT CASSSGTVGLADTQYF
- TRBJ2-3 - TRBV12-5 TGTGCTAGTGTTCCGGGTACAGGTCGGGATACGCAGTATTTT CASVPGTGRDTQYF
- TRBJ2-1 - TRBV6-6 TGTGCCAGCAGTTCCTCTAGCGACTCCGGGCGTGAGCAGTTCTTC CASSSSSDSGREQFF
few TRBJ1-3 TRBD1 TRBV2 TGTGCCAGCAGCCGGGACAGCGGAAACACCATATATTTT CASSRDSGNTIYF
- TRBJ1-5 TRBD1 TRBV7-9 TGTTCCAGCAGCCTCGACAGGGGGGGTTTTGTAGGTCAGCCCCAGCATTTT CSSSLDRGGFVGQPQHF
- TRBJ2-1 - TRBV10-3 TGTGCCATCAGTCGGGGGTCTACCGATGAGCAGTTCTTC CAISRGSTDEQFF
- TRBJ2-5 TRBD2 TRBV7-8 TGTGCCAGCAGCTTAGCGACTAGCTCAGAGACCCAGTACTTC CASSLATSSETQYF
- TRBJ1-3 - TRBV19 TGTGCCAGTAGTATAGGCGTACCTGGAAACACCATATATTTT CASSIGVPGNTIYF
once TRBJ2-3 - TRBV9 TGTGCCAGCAGCGGGACGGGGGGCGGAAGCACAGATACGCAGTATTTT CASSGTGGGSTDTQYF
- TRBJ1-5 - TRBV27 TGTGCCAGCAGTTTATCTCGGGGAGGCAATCAGCCCCAGCATTTT CASSLSRGGNQPQHF
- TRBJ2-7 TRBD1 TRBV10-3 TGTGCCATCAGTGGACAGGGGGGCTTCTACGAGCAGTACTTC CAISGQGGFYEQYF
- TRBJ1-2 TRBD1 TRBV7-2 TGTGCCAGCAGCTGGGGACAGGGGTTAGGGTATGGCTACACCTTC CASSWGQGLGYGYTF
- TRBJ2-5 TRBD2 TRBV28 TGTGCCAGCAGTTTCCGCGGGGGAGGGGAGACCCAGTACTTC CASSFRGGGETQYF